This T cell receptor beta chain appears in the sequencing data of a study of shared clonotypes between healthy human individuals. Points from the study as a whole: Generally, estimated richness proved larger in naive subsets than it did in memory subsets.

Profiled with immunoSEQ multiplex PCR; TCRdb holds only in-frame clones, not every one. In the table there are around 2.5 million clones, 93% of which are singletons. Comments on this clone: The antigen is not known.

The CDR3 sequence is 16 residues long. Germline V gives CDR1 MGHRA, CDR2 YSYEKL. The ends lost 4 bases at V and 5 bases at J; junction bases unmatched: 9. The source is a young man in good health. Some clones in this sample may be carry-over from other donors' samples. The sequenced sample consisted of naive CD4+ T cells from PBMCs. The subset denotes: CD45RA+ positively selected. The chain employs TRBV4-1 and TRBJ2-3; 10 bases match TRBD2. CDR3 nucleotide sequence: TGCGCCAGCAGCCGCGGGACTAGCGAGGTAATAGATACGCAGTATTTT. Translated: CASSRGTSEVIDTQYF.